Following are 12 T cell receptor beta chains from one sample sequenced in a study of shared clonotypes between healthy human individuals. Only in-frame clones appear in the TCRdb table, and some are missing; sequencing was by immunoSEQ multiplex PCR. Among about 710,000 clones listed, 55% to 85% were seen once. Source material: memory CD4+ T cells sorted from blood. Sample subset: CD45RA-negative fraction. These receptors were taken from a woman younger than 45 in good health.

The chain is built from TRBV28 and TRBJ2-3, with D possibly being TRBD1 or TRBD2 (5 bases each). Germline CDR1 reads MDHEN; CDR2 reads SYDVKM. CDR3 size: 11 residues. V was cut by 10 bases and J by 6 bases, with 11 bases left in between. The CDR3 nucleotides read TGTGCCACCCTAGGGACGGATACGCAGTATTTT. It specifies CATLGTDTQYF.

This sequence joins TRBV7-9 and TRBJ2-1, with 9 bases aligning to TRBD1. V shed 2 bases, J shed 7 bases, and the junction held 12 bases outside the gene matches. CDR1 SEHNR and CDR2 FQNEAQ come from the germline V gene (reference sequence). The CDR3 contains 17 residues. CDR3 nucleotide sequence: TGTGCCAGCAGCTTAAGGGCTCTCGGACAGGGGTTGAATGAGCAGTTCTTC. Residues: CASSLRALGQGLNEQFF.

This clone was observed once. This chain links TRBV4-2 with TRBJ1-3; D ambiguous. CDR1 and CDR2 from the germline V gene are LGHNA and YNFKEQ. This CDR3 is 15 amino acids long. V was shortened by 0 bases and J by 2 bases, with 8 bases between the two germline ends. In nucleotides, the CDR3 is TGTGCCAGCAGCCAAGAGAGACGGCCTGGAAACACCATATATTTT. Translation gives CASSQERRPGNTIYF.

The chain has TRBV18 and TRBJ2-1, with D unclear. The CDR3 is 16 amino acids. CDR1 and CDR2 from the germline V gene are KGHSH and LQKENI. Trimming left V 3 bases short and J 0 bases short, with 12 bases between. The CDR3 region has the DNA TGTGCCAGCTCACCGAAGGTCCTCAGCTCCTACAATGAGCAGTTCTTC. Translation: CASSPKVLSSYNEQFF. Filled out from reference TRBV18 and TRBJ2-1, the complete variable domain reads NAGVMQNPRHLVRRRGQEARLRCSPMKGHSHVYWYRQLPEEGLKFMVYLQKENIIDESGMPKERFSAEFPKEGPSILRIQQVVRGDSAAYFCASSPKVLSSYNEQFFGPGTRLTVL.

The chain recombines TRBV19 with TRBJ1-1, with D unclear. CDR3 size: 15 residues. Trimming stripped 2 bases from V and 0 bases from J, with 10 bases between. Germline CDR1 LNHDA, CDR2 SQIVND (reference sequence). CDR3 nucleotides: TGTGCCAGTAGTATATGGGCTCGAGTGAACACTGAAGCTTTCTTT. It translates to CASSIWARVNTEAFF.

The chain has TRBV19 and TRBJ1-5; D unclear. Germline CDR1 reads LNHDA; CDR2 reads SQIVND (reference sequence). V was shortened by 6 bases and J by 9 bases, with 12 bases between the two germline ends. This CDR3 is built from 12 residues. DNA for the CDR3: TGTGCCAGTAGCCTTGCCGTGGGGCCCCAGCATTTT. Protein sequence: CASSLAVGPQHF.

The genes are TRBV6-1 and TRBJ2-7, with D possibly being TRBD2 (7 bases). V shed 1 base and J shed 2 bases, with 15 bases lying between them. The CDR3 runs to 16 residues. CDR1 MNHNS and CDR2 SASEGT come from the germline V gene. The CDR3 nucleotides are TGTGCCAGCAGTGAAGTGGGGGGGCAGACCCCCTACGAGCAGTACTTC. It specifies CASSEVGGQTPYEQYF.

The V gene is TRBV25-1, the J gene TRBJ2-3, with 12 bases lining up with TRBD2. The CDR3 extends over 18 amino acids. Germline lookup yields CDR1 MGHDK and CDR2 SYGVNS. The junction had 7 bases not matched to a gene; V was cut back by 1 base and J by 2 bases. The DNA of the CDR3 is TGTGCCAGCAGTGAATCCCCGCTAGCGGGAGGGATCACAGATACGCAGTATTTT. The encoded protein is CASSESPLAGGITDTQYF.

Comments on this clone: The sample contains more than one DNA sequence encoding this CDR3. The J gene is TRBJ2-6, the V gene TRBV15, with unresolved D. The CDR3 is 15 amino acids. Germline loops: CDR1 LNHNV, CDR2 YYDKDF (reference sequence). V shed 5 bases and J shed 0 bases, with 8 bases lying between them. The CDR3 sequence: CATSGGSSGANVLTF. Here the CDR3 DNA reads TGTGCCACCAGCGGCGGTAGCTCTGGGGCCAACGTCCTGACTTTC.

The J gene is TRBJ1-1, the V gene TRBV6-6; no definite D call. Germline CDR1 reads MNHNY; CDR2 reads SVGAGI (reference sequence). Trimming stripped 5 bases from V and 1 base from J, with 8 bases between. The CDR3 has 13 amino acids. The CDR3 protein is CASSRTRNTEAFF. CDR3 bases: TGTGCCAGCAGTCGAACACGGAACACTGAAGCTTTCTTT.

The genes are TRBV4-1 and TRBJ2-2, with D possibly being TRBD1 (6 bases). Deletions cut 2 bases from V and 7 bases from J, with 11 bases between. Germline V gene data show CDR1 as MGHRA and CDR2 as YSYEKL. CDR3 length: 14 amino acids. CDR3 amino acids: CASSQPGVGGELFF. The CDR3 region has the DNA TGCGCCAGCAGCCAACCAGGGGTTGGCGGGGAGCTGTTTTTT.

This CDR3 reads CASRRDRASYEQYF. In nucleotides, the CDR3 is TGTGCCAGCAGACGGGACAGGGCGAGTTACGAGCAGTACTTC. The chain employs TRBV2 and TRBJ2-7; 9 bases line up with TRBD1. CDR1 and CDR2 from the germline V gene are SNHLY and FYNNEI. After removal of 6 bases from V and 4 bases from J, the junction contained 7 bases not matched to a gene. The CDR3 is 14 residues long.